This section outlines one T cell receptor beta chain sequence together with its context. The antigen it binds to is not known. Base qualities are not recorded, but no much larger clone differs from it by a single base. The immunoSEQ Assay was used to sequence TCRbeta CDR3 regions. After extraction, genomic DNA underwent amplification by bias-controlled multiplex PCR, followed by high-throughput sequencing. As for the authors' bioinformatics: To quantify the absolute abundance of each unique TCRbeta CDR3 region, sequences were collapsed and filtered. Usable DNA was measured by amplifying reference genes present in all nucleated cells, and TCRbeta template counts were normalized to that usable DNA to estimate T cell fraction. Repertoire TCRs were annotated as SARS-CoV-2-specific when V gene, CDR3 amino acid sequence and J gene were exactly matched to a known reactive TCR set. MIRA supplied the reference SARS-CoV-2 TCR set, which was filtered for enrichment in COVID-19-positive ImmuneCODE repertoires so that public or cross-reactive TCRs were removed. Drawing on the MIRA antigens, annotated TCRs were analysed further at the level of specific ORF or position within ORF. Breadth was defined as annotated unique rearrangements over total unique productive rearrangements; depth was the summed frequency of those rearrangements. TCR breadth was compared between groups using two-sided Wilcoxon rank-sum tests. TCRdb limited this immuneACCESS table to in-frame rearrangements with V and J called. A share of clones is missing; checked studies link under half to unresolved V genes, and the rest is unexplained. The V and J calls and clone size come from that table; D and trimming were worked out from the DNA. For this sample there are about 350,000 clones; roughly 90% appear just once. About 5% of the sample belongs to the ten largest clones.

The data were taken from a study of Ad26.COV2.S vaccination and SARS-CoV-2 variants (dated by TCRdb to 2020 to 2022). Background on the whole study: Donors in the vaccine arm were drawn from COV1001, a multicentre, randomized, double-blind, placebo-controlled phase I-IIa trial testing Ad26.COV2.S in healthy adults. Ad26.COV2.S was administered intramuscularly at a dose of 5x10^10 or 1x10^11 viral particles, either as one shot or as two shots given 56 days apart. TCRbeta repertoire sequencing served as the tool for gauging how specific and how broad the SARS-CoV-2-reactive T cell receptors were following Ad26.COV2.S vaccination. A total of around 32 samples were included in the TCR-sequenced set, comprising around 19 Ad26.COV2.S vaccine recipients, 5 placebo recipients and 8 SARS-CoV-2 convalescent individuals. Trial participants were randomized into five groups of five, in which low-dose or high-dose Ad26.COV2.S was given once or twice, or placebo was given on both occasions. Blinding of investigators to trial group allocation was maintained during experiments and outcome assessment. General conclusions and limits of the study: Vaccine and placebo recipients had comparable non-spike TCR breadth, which fits with the vaccine containing only spike. After vaccination, substantial breadth of spike-specific CD8+ and CD4+ T cell responses was reported. The study lacked the statistical power to compare responses across vaccine doses or regimens. Compared with placebo recipients, Ad26.COV2.S recipients showed higher spike-specific TCR breadth (P = 0.0014). It was noted by the authors that total T cell responses may have been underestimated by the TCR breadth and depth analyses.

The treatment or condition label, read with the paper, signifies: roughly 20 received Ad26.COV2.S at low or high dose, single or two shots; several received placebo; per-sample allocation not given. For vaccine and placebo recipients, the sequenced repertoires came from samples collected on day 63 after the first injection. In Cohort 1b, more than 20 adults aged 18-55 years were enrolled at a single site in Boston, USA, between 29 July and 7 August 2020. Ad26.COV2.S was a replication-incompetent adenovirus type 26 vector that expressed a prefusion-stabilized SARS-CoV-2 spike protein derived from the original Wuhan strain. The germline V gene encodes CDR1 KGHDR and CDR2 SFDVKD. After removal of 5 bases from V and 2 bases from J, the junction retains 4 bases not matched to a gene. The cysteine opens and the phenylalanine closes a CDR3 of 15 amino acids. The kept DNA is CDR3 alone, 45 bases in frame from the first base.

Sample: peripheral blood, taken in a trial of Ad26.COV2.S vaccine versus placebo. The sequence derives from a person aged 18-60 years who received the Ad26.COV2.S COVID-19 vaccine or a placebo. The sequence links TRBV24-1 to TRBJ2-2; the central 7 bases match TRBD1. The nucleotide sequence is given as TGTGCCACCAGTGGGACAGGAGAAAACACCGGGGAGCTGTTTTTT. Translated, this gives CATSGTGENTGELFF.